The sequence of this TCR beta chain was determined in a study of shared clonotypes between healthy human individuals. The wider study: The study used three CD4 naive, three CD4 memory, two CD8 naive and one CD8 memory plate per donor.

Germline CDR1 is SGHAT and CDR2 is FQNNGV. The V gene lost 9 bases and the J gene lost 0 bases, with 13 bases spanning the gap. This CDR3 contains 14 residues. Sequencing used immunoSEQ multiplex PCR; TCRdb keeps in-frame clones, though not all of them. The table shows over a million clones, with around 75% occurring only once. Comment on this clone: The antigen is undetermined.

Study-level points and caveats: A small donor pool kept down the genetic and exposure-history diversity that was represented. Estimated richness values were generally larger in naive subsets than in memory subsets. Some clonotypes were shared by all four sorted-subset donors, while others were not shared. The non-shared ones had lower generation probabilities than the shared ones.

The clonotype originates from a man younger than 30 in good health. The sample comprised memory CD4+ T cells sorted from blood. Subset noted: CD45RA-negative fraction. The chain links TRBV11-2 to TRBJ2-3; weak D call: TRBD1 (6 bases). This CDR3 reads CASARDISTDTQYF. In DNA form, the CDR3 reads TGTGCCAGTGCGAGGGACATCAGCACAGATACGCAGTATTTT.